These 27 T cell receptor beta chains share one sample of origin, sequenced in a study of blood T cell repertoires in COVID-19 (TCRdb year 2020). The method was the immunoSEQ multiplex PCR assay. TCRdb carries this immuneACCESS record with in-frame sequences only. Its versions omit some clonotypes, under half of them owing to an unresolved V gene in the studies checked, with the rest unexplained. Within this sample are 95,000 to 150,000 clones, with 82% of them counted one time only. The top ten hold 3.5% to 5.5% of the sample. What was sequenced was peripheral blood. All receptors come from a woman in her seventies with acute or convalescent COVID-19.

The V call is TRBV12-5, the J call TRBJ2-7; TRBD2 might be the D (5 bases). Germline-derived CDR1 and CDR2 are LGHNT and FRNRAP. Trimming stripped 6 bases from V and 5 bases from J, with 8 bases between. The CDR3 runs 11 residues. The CDR3 DNA reads as TGTGCTAGTGGGGAGGTGGACGAGCAGTACTTC. Translated: CASGEVDEQYF.

The chain has TRBV7-7 and TRBJ2-7, with D possibly being TRBD1 (5 bases). The V and J ends lost 1 base and 4 bases respectively, with 14 bases between them. Germline V gene sequence: CDR1 SSHAT, CDR2 FNYEAQ (reference sequence). This CDR3 spans 15 amino acids. The CDR3 protein is CASSLGDSRWYEQYF. The CDR3 DNA reads as TGTGCCAGCAGCTTAGGAGACAGTAGGTGGTACGAGCAGTACTTC. Complete variable domain (other parts from reference TRBV7-7 and TRBJ2-7): GAGVSQSPRYKVTKRGQDVTLRCDPISSHATLYWYQQALGQGPEFLTYFNYEAQPDKSGLPSDRFSAERPEGSISTLTIQRTEQRDSAMYRCASSLGDSRWYEQYFGPGTRLTVT.

The count of this clone is one. The rearrangement uses TRBV18 and TRBJ1-1; D may be TRBD1 (5 bases). This CDR3 region has 14 residues. Trimming cost V 3 bases and J 5 bases, with 13 bases left between them. Per the germline V gene, CDR1 is KGHSH and CDR2 is LQKENI. As DNA, the CDR3 is TGTGCCAGCTCACCGTCGCAGGGAAGAACTGAAGCTTTCTTT. Translated: CASSPSQGRTEAFF.

This chain connects TRBV11-3 to TRBJ1-5, with D uncertain. Germline V gene sequence: CDR1 SGHNT, CDR2 YENEEA. V was trimmed by 3 bases and J by 5 bases, leaving 8 bases between them. The CDR3 runs 13 residues. CDR3 amino acids: CASSLNLDQPQHF. The CDR3 DNA follows: TGTGCCAGCAGCTTGAACTTAGATCAGCCCCAGCATTTT.

V gene TRBV3-1 (or the pseudogene TRBV3-2) combines with J gene TRBJ1-1; 8 bases line up with TRBD1. The CDR3 loop spans 14 amino acids. Trimming cost V 1 base and J 4 bases; bases outside gene matches: 2. The germline gives CDR1 LGHDT, CDR2 YNNKEL (reference sequence). The CDR3 here is CASSQVGTGTEAFF. For the CDR3, the DNA is TGTGCCAGCAGCCAAGTGGGGACAGGCACTGAAGCTTTCTTT.

The chain combines TRBV5-1 with TRBJ2-7, with D perhaps matching TRBD2 (6 bases). CDR1 and CDR2 (germline): SGHRS, YFSETQ. V was clipped by 5 bases and J by 0 bases, with 15 bases between them. CDR3 length equals 15 residues. The CDR3 DNA sequence: TGCGCCAGCAGTTGGGGCGGGGAGAGCTCCTACGAGCAGTACTTC. This translates into CASSWGGESSYEQYF.

On this clone itself: At one of its ends the junction is not consistent with the germline gene, which may arise from a read error. The V gene is TRBV2, the J gene TRBJ1-2; D is perhaps TRBD1 (5 bases). The CDR3 is made up of 14 amino acids. CDR1 and CDR2 (germline): SNHLY, FYNNEI. The CDR3 sequence is CASSSQGPNHGYTF. As DNA, the CDR3 is TGTGCCAGCAGTTCCCAGGGCCCTAACCATGGCTACACCTTC. The full variable domain, in which reference TRBV2 and TRBJ1-2 provide the parts outside the CDR3, is EPEVTQTPSHQVTQMGQEVILRCVPISNHLYFYWYRQILGQKVEFLVSFYNNEISEKSEIFDDQFSVERPDGSNFTLKIRSTKLEDSAMYFCASSSQGPNHGYTFGSGTRLTVV.

The gene calls are TRBV7-2 and TRBJ2-7, with 9 bases matching TRBD2. CDR1 and CDR2 (germline): SGHTA, FQGNSA. This CDR3 spans 15 amino acids. Trimming cost V 1 base and J 2 bases; bases outside gene matches: 3. CDR3 sequence: CASSLGLAATYEQYF. CDR3 nucleotides: TGTGCCAGCAGCTTAGGACTAGCGGCAACCTACGAGCAGTACTTC.

V and J are TRBV5-1 and TRBJ2-1, with D hard to call. Germline CDR1 SGHRS, CDR2 YFSETQ. This CDR3 contains 16 residues. Trimming removed 0 bases at V and 0 bases at J, with 10 bases between. The CDR3 DNA is TGCGCCAGCAGCTTGGGCACCTCTAGCTCCTACAATGAGCAGTTCTTC. Translated: CASSLGTSSSYNEQFF.

V usage is TRBV2 and J usage is TRBJ2-3; 8 positions agree with TRBD2. V was pared by 2 bases and J by 5 bases, with 3 bases of the junction left unmatched. This CDR3 comprises 14 residues. Germline assignment: CDR1 SNHLY and CDR2 FYNNEI. The CDR3 DNA sequence: TGTGCCAGCAGTGAACGGGGGGGCGGAGATACGCAGTATTTT. It translates to CASSERGGGDTQYF.

This clone has just a few counts. The chain couples TRBV4-1 to TRBJ2-1; the D is unclear. The V and J ends lost 0 bases and 4 bases respectively, with 7 bases between them. The germline V gene has CDR1 MGHRA and CDR2 YSYEKL. The CDR3 runs 14 residues. The CDR3 nucleotides read TGCGCCAGCAGCCAAGAGGTGGCATACAATGAGCAGTTCTTC. Encoded protein: CASSQEVAYNEQFF.

CDR3 sequence: CASSSIAPRGEQFF. The CDR3 DNA is TGTGCCAGCAGCTCCATAGCTCCCAGGGGGGAGCAGTTCTTC. The chain recombines TRBV11-3 with TRBJ2-1; 7 bases align to TRBD1. CDR3 length equals 14 residues. The ends lost 4 bases at V and 10 bases at J; junction bases unmatched: 10. Germline V lookup: CDR1 SGHNT, CDR2 YENEEA.

The genes are TRBV6-2 or TRBV6-3 and TRBJ1-5; D remains unclear. Trimming cost V 2 bases and J 1 base, with 6 bases left between them. This CDR3 has 14 residues. The germline gives CDR1 MNHEY, CDR2 SVGEGT. CDR3 amino acids: CASSYELSNQPQHF. For the CDR3, the DNA is TGTGCCAGCAGTTACGAGCTAAGCAATCAGCCCCAGCATTTT.

J is TRBJ2-5 and V is TRBV2; weak D call: TRBD1 (6 bases). With 8 bases removed from V and 2 bases from J, the gap between germline ends came to 18 bases. The CDR3 has 15 residues. CDR1 and CDR2 from the germline V gene are SNHLY and FYNNEI. For the CDR3, the DNA is TGTGCCAGCGACTACGGGACACGGATACAAGAGACCCAGTACTTC. This codes for CASDYGTRIQETQYF.

There are a few counts of this clone. The V and J genes are TRBV7-3 and TRBJ2-3; TRBD2 matches at 10 bases. The CDR3 consists of 15 residues. V lost 4 bases, J lost 3 bases, and 4 bases stayed unmatched. The V gene's germline CDR1 is SGHTA and CDR2 FQGTGA. The CDR3 reads CASSSERGGTDTQYF. In DNA form, the CDR3 reads TGTGCCAGCAGCTCCGAGCGGGGGGGGACAGATACGCAGTATTTT. The full variable domain, with the rest looked up from reference TRBV7-3 and TRBJ2-3, is GAGVSQTPSNKVTEKGKYVELRCDPISGHTALYWYRQSLGQGPEFLIYFQGTGAADDSGLPNDRFFAVRPEGSVSTLKIQRTERGDSAVYLCASSSERGGTDTQYFGPGTRLTVL.

This sequence joins TRBV5-1 and TRBJ1-5; a possible D gene is TRBD1 (5 bases). The CDR3 totals 17 residues. Germline assignment: CDR1 SGHRS and CDR2 YFSETQ. V lost 0 bases to trimming and J lost 0 bases, with 13 bases between them. In DNA form, the CDR3 reads TGCGCCAGCAGCTTGGCCCAGGGCATCGATAGCAATCAGCCCCAGCATTTT. Encoded protein: CASSLAQGIDSNQPQHF.

The chain links TRBV27 to TRBJ1-2, with D maybe TRBD1 (5 bases). This CDR3 comprises 17 residues. V was trimmed by 2 bases and J by 4 bases, leaving 20 bases between them. The germline V gene encodes CDR1 MNHEY and CDR2 SMNVEV (reference sequence). In DNA form, the CDR3 reads TGTGCCAGCAGTTTAATATTTGCGCCAGGGAATGTCTATGGCTACACCTTC. This encodes CASSLIFAPGNVYGYTF.

The chain couples TRBV7-9 to TRBJ2-3; 9 nucleotides align to TRBD2. The junction had 8 bases not matched to a gene; V was cut back by 5 bases and J by 2 bases. Germline CDR1 reads SEHNR; CDR2 reads FQNEAQ (reference sequence). CDR3 size: 16 residues. The CDR3 sequence: CASSPWTSVSTDTQYF. CDR3 nucleotide sequence: TGTGCCAGCAGCCCCTGGACTAGCGTATCCACAGATACGCAGTATTTT.

The chain carries TRBV7-2 and TRBJ2-1; no firm D call. CDR1 and CDR2 (germline): SGHTA, FQGNSA. The CDR3 runs 13 residues. With 3 bases removed from V and 4 bases from J, the gap between germline ends came to 7 bases. For the CDR3, the DNA is TGTGCCAGCAGCTTTAGTCTTTACAATGAGCAGTTCTTC. Protein: CASSFSLYNEQFF. Drawing the rest from reference TRBV7-2 and TRBJ2-1, the complete variable domain is GAGVSQSPSNKVTEKGKDVELRCDPISGHTALYWYRQSLGQGLEFLIYFQGNSAPDKSGLPSDRFSAERTGGSVSTLTIQRTQQEDSAVYLCASSFSLYNEQFFGPGTRLTVL.

The chain is built from TRBV12-3 or TRBV12-4 and TRBJ2-1, with 7 bases that match TRBD1. The CDR3 totals 13 residues. V was clipped by 4 bases and J by 9 bases; unmatched bases: 6. CDR3: CASSSYRGGEQFF. In DNA form, the CDR3 reads TGTGCCAGCAGTTCGTACAGGGGTGGTGAGCAGTTCTTC.

A few counts support this clone. The sample contains more than one DNA sequence encoding this CDR3. V is TRBV6-6 and J is TRBJ1-3, with TRBD1 matching 8 bases. Germline V gene lookup returns CDR1 MNHNY and CDR2 SVGAGI (reference sequence). Trimming cost V 6 bases and J 2 bases; bases outside gene matches: 3. CDR3 length equals 14 residues. CDR3 region: CASRKQGAGNTIYF. DNA for the CDR3: TGTGCCAGCAGAAAACAGGGGGCTGGAAACACCATATATTTT.

The genes are TRBV18 and TRBJ2-7, with 9 bases lining up with TRBD1. Germline CDR1 reads KGHSH; CDR2 reads LQKENI. V was pared by 2 bases and J by 7 bases, with 12 bases of the junction left unmatched. CDR3 length equals 16 residues. The CDR3 loop is CASSPSPNRGLSEQYF. DNA of the CDR3: TGTGCCAGCTCACCATCGCCCAACAGGGGGCTAAGTGAGCAGTACTTC.

V usage is TRBV10-3 and J usage is TRBJ2-1, with 10 positions matching TRBD2. J lost 4 bases, V lost 2 bases, and 5 bases had no gene match. Germline V CDR1 and CDR2: ENHRY, SYGVKD. The length of the CDR3 is 16 residues. The CDR3 loop reads CAISEDPSGGYNEQFF. CDR3 in DNA: TGTGCCATCAGTGAGGACCCTAGCGGGGGATACAATGAGCAGTTCTTC.

The chain has TRBV7-2 and TRBJ1-5; 8 nucleotides match TRBD1. The ends lost 1 base at V and 7 bases at J; junction bases unmatched: 6. The CDR3 has 15 amino acids. CDR1 is SGHTA, CDR2 FQGNSA, per germline. The CDR3 coding sequence is TGTGCCAGCAGCTTAGTCTCAGGGGGCTGGCAGCCCCAGCATTTT. It codes for CASSLVSGGWQPQHF. The full variable domain, with the rest looked up from reference TRBV7-2 and TRBJ1-5, is GAGVSQSPSNKVTEKGKDVELRCDPISGHTALYWYRQSLGQGLEFLIYFQGNSAPDKSGLPSDRFSAERTGGSVSTLTIQRTQQEDSAVYLCASSLVSGGWQPQHFGDGTRLSIL.

The V call is TRBV10-3, the J call TRBJ1-4; maybe TRBD1 (6 bases). Germline CDR1 ENHRY, CDR2 SYGVKD. The CDR3 consists of 15 residues. V lost 6 bases and J lost 0, with 11 bases in between. The CDR3 bases are TGTGCCATCAGACAGGGTGAAGCAACTAATGAAAAACTGTTTTTT. Translating gives CAIRQGEATNEKLFF.

The rearrangement uses TRBV19 and TRBJ1-1; 9 positions agree with TRBD1. J was trimmed by 0 bases and V by 2 bases; bases with no gene match: 10. This CDR3 spans 18 amino acids. Germline V gives CDR1 LNHDA, CDR2 SQIVND (reference sequence). This CDR3 is CASSIRRGQGVMNTEAFF. Here the CDR3 DNA reads TGTGCCAGTAGTATAAGGAGGGGACAGGGAGTTATGAACACTGAAGCTTTCTTT.

This clone showed up just once. This chain links TRBV21-1 with TRBJ2-7; the D segment call TRBD1 is taken from the table without a DNA check. TRBV21-1 is assigned pseudogene status. The CDR3 sequence is 18 residues long. The CDR3 sequence: CASSQTGSGGPSSYEQYV. CDR3 sequence (DNA): TGTGCCAGCAGCCAGACAGGGTCCGGGGGCCCTAGCTCCTACGAGCAGTACGTC.